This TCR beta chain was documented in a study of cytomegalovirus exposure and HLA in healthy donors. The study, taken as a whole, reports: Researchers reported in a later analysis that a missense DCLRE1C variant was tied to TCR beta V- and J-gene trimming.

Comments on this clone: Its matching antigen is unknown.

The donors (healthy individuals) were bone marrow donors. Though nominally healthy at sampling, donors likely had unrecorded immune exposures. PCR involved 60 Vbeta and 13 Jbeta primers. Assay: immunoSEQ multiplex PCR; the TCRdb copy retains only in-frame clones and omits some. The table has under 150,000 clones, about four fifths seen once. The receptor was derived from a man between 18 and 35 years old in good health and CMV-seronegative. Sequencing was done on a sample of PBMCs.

The CDR3 loop is CASSQEWGVREKLFF. In nucleotides, the CDR3 is TGCGCCAGCAGCCAAGAGTGGGGGGTCCGGGAAAAACTGTTTTTT. The chain is built from TRBV4-1 and TRBJ1-4, with D possibly being TRBD1 (5 bases). Trimming removed 0 bases at V and 8 bases at J, with 13 bases between. Germline V gives CDR1 MGHRA, CDR2 YSYEKL. The CDR3 is 15 residues long.